This T cell receptor beta chain was retrieved from a study of blood T cell repertoires in COVID-19. Study in general: The United States, Italy and Spain were the sources of the acute and convalescent COVID-19 samples. From T cells, B-cell-depleted T cells, or PBMCs came the material, which was cDNA or gDNA.

Germline V gives CDR1 MGHDK, CDR2 SYGVNS. V lost 1 base to trimming and J lost 1 base, with 13 bases between them. This CDR3 region has 16 residues. Per the authors' pipeline: Reference gene primer amplification gave estimated nucleated cell counts. Produced via immunoSEQ multiplex PCR; TCRdb's table is partial and in-frame only. V, J and clone size derive from that table, while D and trimming were established from the DNA sequence. The sample contains fewer than 85,000 clones, around 85% of which appear only once. This clonotype was sampled from a man aged 60 to 69 with acute or convalescent COVID-19. The V call is TRBV25-1, the J call TRBJ1-2; tentative D call: TRBD1 (6 bases). The sequencing sample was made of peripheral blood. CDR3 amino acids: CASSESGGLYNYGYTF. Written as DNA, the CDR3 is TGTGCCAGCAGTGAATCGGGGGGCCTTTATAACTATGGCTACACCTTC.